This is a list of T cell receptor beta chains from one sample in a study of cytomegalovirus exposure and HLA in healthy donors. The protocol was immunoSEQ multiplex PCR, while the TCRdb copy is restricted to in-frame clones and leaves out a portion. This table holds more than 85,000 clones, roughly 82% found once. Sequenced material: PBMCs. All receptors derive from a woman younger than 30 in good health and CMV-seronegative. The conserved cysteine and the conserved F or W are not part of the CDR3 here.

>TRBV19|TRBJ1-1
ASLGVSNTEAF
>TRBV11-2|TRBJ1-1
ASRKTGALEAF
>TRBV5-1|TRBJ1-6
ASSLEGGRDSPLH
>TRBV28|TRBJ2-7
ASSMLAGDLYEQY
>TRBV7-8|TRBJ2-1
ASSLRVAGIYNEQF
>TRBV2|TRBJ2-7
ASSFSSYEQY
>TRBV7-3|TRBJ1-5
ASSLTGGVEPQH
>TRBV30|TRBJ1-2
AWSVNGGSRRVPYGYT
>TRBV5-1|TRBJ1-2
ASSLSVLGYGYT
>TRBV7-2|TRBJ2-7
ASSLEVSGGYEQY
>TRBV6-4|TRBJ1-5
ASCQNGTGGFRAPWPQH
>TRBV7-9|TRBJ1-4
SSSLNEQLEKLF
>TRBV4-1|TRBJ2-1
ASSQERTPAPI
>TRBV5-6|TRBJ2-1
ASSSDTSGDYNEQF
>TRBV27|.
ASRLAGTYEQY
>TRBV7-9|TRBJ1-3
ASSLVLSGAGNTIY
>TRBV4-3|TRBJ2-1
ASSQEVAGGYNEQF
>TRBV7-2|TRBJ2-1
ASSSVGERVGNEQF
>TRBV9|TRBJ2-3
ASSYRLAGGGTDTQY
>TRBV7-2|.
ASSSSRMGVRVHEQY
>TRBV29-1|TRBJ2-1
SGGGTNYNEQF
>TRBV6-5|TRBJ2-1
ASGGGYNEQF
>TRBV19|TRBJ2-7
ASSISRGPAYEQY
>TRBV5-6|TRBJ2-3
ASSLELAGGLGTQY
>TRBV11-2|TRBJ2-1
ASSLVRGTGGEQF
>TRBV25-1|TRBJ2-1
ASSEWAAGGDNEQF